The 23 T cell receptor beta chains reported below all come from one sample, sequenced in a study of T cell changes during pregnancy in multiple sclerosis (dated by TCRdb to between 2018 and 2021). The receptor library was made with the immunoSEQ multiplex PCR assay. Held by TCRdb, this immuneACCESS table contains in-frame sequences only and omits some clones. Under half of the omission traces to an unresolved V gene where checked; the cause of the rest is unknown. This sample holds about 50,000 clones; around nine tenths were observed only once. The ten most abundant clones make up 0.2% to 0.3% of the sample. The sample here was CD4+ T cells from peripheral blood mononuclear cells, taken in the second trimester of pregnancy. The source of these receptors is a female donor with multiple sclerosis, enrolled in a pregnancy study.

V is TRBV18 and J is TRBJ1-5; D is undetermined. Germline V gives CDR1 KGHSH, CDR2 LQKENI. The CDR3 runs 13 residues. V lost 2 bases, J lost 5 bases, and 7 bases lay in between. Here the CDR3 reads CASSPYGDQPQHF. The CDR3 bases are TGTGCCAGCTCACCATACGGGGATCAGCCCCAGCATTTT.

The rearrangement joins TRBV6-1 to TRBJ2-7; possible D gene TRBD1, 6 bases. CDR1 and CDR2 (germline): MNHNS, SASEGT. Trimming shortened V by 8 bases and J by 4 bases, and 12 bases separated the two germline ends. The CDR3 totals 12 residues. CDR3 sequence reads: CASSRGDYEQYF. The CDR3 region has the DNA TGTGCCAGCTCCAGGGGTGATTACGAGCAGTACTTC.

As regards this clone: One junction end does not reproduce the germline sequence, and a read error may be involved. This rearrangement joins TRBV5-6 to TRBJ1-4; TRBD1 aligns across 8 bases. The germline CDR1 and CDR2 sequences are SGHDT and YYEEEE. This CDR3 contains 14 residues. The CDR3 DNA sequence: TGTGCCAGCAGCTTTAGAGTGGACGGTGACAGGGGACTTTGG. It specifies CASSFRVDGDRGLW.

Here the CDR3 DNA reads TGTGCCAGCAGCGTAGAAACAGGGCCGGGATATGGCTACACCTTC. Translation gives CASSVETGPGYGYTF. The chain links TRBV9 to TRBJ1-2; D possibly corresponds to TRBD1 (6 bases). The germline V and J ends were trimmed by 0 bases and 5 bases, with 14 bases remaining between them. Germline V CDR1 and CDR2: SGDLS, YYNGEE. The CDR3 spans 15 residues. The whole variable domain, remainder taken from reference TRBV9 and TRBJ1-2, is DSGVTQTPKHLITATGQRVTLRCSPRSGDLSVYWYQQSLDQGLQFLIQYYNGEERAKGNILERFSAQQFPDLHSELNLSSLELGDSALYFCASSVETGPGYGYTFGSGTRLTVV.

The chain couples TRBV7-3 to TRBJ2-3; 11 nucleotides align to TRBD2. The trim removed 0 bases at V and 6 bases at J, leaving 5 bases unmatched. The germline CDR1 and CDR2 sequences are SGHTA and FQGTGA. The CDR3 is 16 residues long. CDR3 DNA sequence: TGTGCCAGCAGCTTAACTAGCGGGAGGGCCCCCGATACGCAGTATTTT. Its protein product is CASSLTSGRAPDTQYF.

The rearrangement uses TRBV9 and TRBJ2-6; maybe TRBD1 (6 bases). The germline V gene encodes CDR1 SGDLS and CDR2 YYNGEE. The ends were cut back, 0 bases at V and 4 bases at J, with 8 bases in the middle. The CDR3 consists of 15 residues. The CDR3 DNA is TGTGCCAGCAGCGTAGCAGGGGCCGGGGCCAACGTCCTGACTTTC. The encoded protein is CASSVAGAGANVLTF.

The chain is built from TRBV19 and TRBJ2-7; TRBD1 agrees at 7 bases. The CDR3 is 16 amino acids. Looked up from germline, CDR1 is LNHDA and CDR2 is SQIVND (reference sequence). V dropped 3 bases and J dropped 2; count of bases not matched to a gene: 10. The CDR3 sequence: CASSMYEGGQTYEQYF. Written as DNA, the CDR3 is TGTGCCAGTAGTATGTACGAAGGGGGACAGACCTACGAGCAGTACTTC.

The CDR3, as DNA: TGTGCCAGCAGCCGTAGTCATACGAACACTGAAGCTTTCTTT. It codes for CASSRSHTNTEAFF. The chain couples TRBV11-1 to TRBJ1-1; the D is unclear. CDR1 SGHAT and CDR2 FQDESV come from the germline V gene (reference sequence). V gave up 5 bases and J gave up 1 base, with 11 bases separating them. The CDR3 sequence is 14 residues long.

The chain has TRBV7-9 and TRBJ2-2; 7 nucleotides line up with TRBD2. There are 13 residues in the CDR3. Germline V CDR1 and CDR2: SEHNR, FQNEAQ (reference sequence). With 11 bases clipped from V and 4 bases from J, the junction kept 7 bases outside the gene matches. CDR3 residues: CAVGTISTGELFF. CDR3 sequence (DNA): TGTGCCGTAGGGACTATCTCCACCGGGGAGCTGTTTTTT.

The CDR3 reads CASSPGGARSTDTQYF. The CDR3, as DNA: TGTGCCAGCAGCCCGGGGGGGGCTAGAAGCACAGATACGCAGTATTTT. This chain uses TRBV5-8 with TRBJ2-3, with 8 positions matching TRBD2. CDR1 is SGHTS and CDR2 is YDEGEE in the germline V gene. V gave up 4 bases and J gave up 0 bases; unmatched junction bases: 7. CDR3 length: 16 residues. The whole variable domain, filled in from reference TRBV5-8 and TRBJ2-3, reads EAGVTQSPTHLIKTRGQQATLRCSPISGHTSVYWYQQALGLGLQFLLWYDEGEERNRGNFPPRFSGRQFPNYSSELNVNALELEDSALYLCASSPGGARSTDTQYFGPGTRLTVL.

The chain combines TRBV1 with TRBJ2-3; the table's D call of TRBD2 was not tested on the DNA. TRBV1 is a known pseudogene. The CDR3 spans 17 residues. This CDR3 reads CTSSQVPAGVSTDTQYF. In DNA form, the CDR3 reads TGCACCAGCAGCCAAGTTCCAGCGGGGGTGAGCACAGATACGCAGTATTTT.

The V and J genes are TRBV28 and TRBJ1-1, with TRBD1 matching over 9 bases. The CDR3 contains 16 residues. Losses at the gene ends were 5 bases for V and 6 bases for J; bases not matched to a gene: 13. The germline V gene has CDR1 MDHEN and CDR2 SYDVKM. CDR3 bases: TGTGCCAGCAGTCTACCCCCAGGGACAGGGTCGGCTGAAGCTTTCTTT. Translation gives CASSLPPGTGSAEAFF.

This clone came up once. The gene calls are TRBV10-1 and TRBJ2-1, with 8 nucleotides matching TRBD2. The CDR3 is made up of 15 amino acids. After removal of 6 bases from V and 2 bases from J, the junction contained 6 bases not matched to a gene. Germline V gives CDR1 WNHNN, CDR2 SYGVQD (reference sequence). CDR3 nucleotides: TGCGCCAGCAGCCCGACTAGCGCTCCCTACAATGAGCAGTTCTTC. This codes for CASSPTSAPYNEQFF.

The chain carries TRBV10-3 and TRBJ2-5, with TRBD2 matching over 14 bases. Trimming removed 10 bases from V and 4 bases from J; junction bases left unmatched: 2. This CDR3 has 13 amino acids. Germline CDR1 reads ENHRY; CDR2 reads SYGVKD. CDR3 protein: CATGTSGRETQYF. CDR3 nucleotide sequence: TGTGCCACCGGGACTAGCGGGAGAGAGACCCAGTACTTC.

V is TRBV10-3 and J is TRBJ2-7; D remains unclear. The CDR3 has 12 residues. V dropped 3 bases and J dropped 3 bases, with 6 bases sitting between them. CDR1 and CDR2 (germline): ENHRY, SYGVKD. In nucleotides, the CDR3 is TGTGCCATCAGTGACCCCAGCTACGAGCAGTACTTC. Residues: CAISDPSYEQYF.

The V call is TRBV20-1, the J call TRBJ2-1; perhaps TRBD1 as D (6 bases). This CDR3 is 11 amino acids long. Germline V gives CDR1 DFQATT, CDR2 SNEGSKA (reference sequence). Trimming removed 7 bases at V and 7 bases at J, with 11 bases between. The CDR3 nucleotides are TGCAGTGTCCAGACAGGTAATGAGCAGTTCTTC. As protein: CSVQTGNEQFF.

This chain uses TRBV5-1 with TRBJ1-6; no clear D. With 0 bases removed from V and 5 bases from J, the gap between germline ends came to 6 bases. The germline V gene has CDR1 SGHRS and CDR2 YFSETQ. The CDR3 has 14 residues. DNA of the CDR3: TGCGCCAGCAGCTTGGGAGGTAATAATTCACCCCTCCACTTT. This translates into CASSLGGNNSPLHF.

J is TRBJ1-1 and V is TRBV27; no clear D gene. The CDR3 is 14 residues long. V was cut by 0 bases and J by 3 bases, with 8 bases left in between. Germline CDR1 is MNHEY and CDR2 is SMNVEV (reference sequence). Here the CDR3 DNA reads TGTGCCAGCAGTTTATCACAGATCTACACTGAAGCTTTCTTT. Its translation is CASSLSQIYTEAFF.

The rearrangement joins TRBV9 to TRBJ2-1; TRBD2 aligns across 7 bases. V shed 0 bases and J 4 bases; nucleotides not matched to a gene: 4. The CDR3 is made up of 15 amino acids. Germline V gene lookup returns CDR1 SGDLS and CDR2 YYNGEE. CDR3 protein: CASSVAASGYNEQFF. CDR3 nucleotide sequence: TGTGCCAGCAGCGTAGCGGCTAGCGGATACAATGAGCAGTTCTTC.

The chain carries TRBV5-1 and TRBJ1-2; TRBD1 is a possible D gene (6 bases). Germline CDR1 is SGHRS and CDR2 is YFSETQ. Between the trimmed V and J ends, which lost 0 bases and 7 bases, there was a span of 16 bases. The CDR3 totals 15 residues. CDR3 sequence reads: CASSLEGDLSSGYTF. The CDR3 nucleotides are TGCGCCAGCAGCTTGGAGGGGGACCTGTCAAGTGGCTACACCTTC.

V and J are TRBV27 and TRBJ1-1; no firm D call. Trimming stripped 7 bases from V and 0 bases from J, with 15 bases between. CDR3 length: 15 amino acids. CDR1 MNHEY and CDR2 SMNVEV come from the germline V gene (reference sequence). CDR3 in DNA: TGTGCCAGCACCCCGTTTGTTGGCTTGAACACTGAAGCTTTCTTT. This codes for CASTPFVGLNTEAFF.

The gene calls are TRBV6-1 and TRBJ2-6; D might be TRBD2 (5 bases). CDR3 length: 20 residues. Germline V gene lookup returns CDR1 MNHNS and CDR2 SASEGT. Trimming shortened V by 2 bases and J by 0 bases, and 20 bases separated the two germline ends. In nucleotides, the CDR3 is TGTGCCAGCAGTGAATGGGGAGTGGTAGGCCAGAACTCTGGGGCCAACGTCCTGACTTTC. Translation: CASSEWGVVGQNSGANVLTF.

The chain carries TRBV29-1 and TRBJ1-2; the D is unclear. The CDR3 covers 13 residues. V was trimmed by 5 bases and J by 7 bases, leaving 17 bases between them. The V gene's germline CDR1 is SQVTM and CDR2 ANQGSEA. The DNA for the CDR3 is TGCAGCGTTTGGGCCCGAGATCCTGGTGGCTACACCTTC. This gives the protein CSVWARDPGGYTF.